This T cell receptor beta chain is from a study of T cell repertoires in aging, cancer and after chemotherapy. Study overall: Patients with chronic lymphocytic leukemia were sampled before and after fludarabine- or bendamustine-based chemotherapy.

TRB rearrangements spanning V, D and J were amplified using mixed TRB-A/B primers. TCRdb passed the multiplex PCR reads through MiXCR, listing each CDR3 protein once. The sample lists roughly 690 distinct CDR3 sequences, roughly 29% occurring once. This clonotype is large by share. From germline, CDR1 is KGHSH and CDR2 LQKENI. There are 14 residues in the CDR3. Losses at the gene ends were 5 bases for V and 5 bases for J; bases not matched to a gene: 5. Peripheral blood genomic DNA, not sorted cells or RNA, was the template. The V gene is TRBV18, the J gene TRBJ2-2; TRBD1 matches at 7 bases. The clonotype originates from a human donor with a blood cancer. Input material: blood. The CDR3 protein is CASSTGVSTGELFF. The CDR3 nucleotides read TGTGCCAGCTCAACAGGGGTGTCGACCGGGGAGCTGTTTTTT.